The clone carrying this T cell receptor beta chain appeared a single time. These data come from a study of blood T cell repertoires in COVID-19. Looking at the study overall: Collection of acute and convalescent COVID-19 samples took place in the United States, Italy and Spain. Sources were T cells, B-cell-depleted T cells, or PBMCs; the material itself was cDNA or gDNA.

Trimming left V 0 bases short and J 5 bases short, with 11 bases between. This CDR3 is built from 15 residues. CDR1 is SGHRS, CDR2 YFSETQ, per germline. Per the authors' pipeline: Using reference gene primer amplification, nucleated cell counts were estimated. The repertoire was sequenced with immunoSEQ multiplex PCR; TCRdb's copy has only in-frame clones and lacks some. V, J and clone size are those of that table, while D and trimming were read from the DNA. Here the sample spans about 120,000 clones, just over 70% being singletons. This receptor was taken from a human donor with acute or convalescent COVID-19. The donor label of this sample is uncertain. The sequencing sample was made of peripheral blood. The rearrangement joins TRBV5-1 to TRBJ1-4; no clear D. The CDR3 loop reads CASSLAGGRNEKLFF. The CDR3 DNA sequence: TGCGCCAGCAGCTTGGCCGGAGGGCGCAATGAAAAACTGTTTTTT.